The TCR beta chain under discussion was sequenced for a study of T-cell reconstitution after alpha-beta-depleted transplantation in children. General study results and limits: As was reported, about two months after transplant, alpha-beta T cells came from several hundred expanded graft clones. T-cell numbers and diversity, one year after transplant, stemmed largely from T cells that were newly produced. The origin of high day-60 TCRbeta diversity in some patients lay in surviving recipient T cells and thymic progenitors.

Trimming cost V 1 base and J 5 bases, with 14 bases left between them. The CDR3 is made up of 15 amino acids. This clonotype occurred many times. Antigen: not known. Unique molecular identifiers were incorporated into the prepared TCRbeta library. TCRdb processed the PCR reads anew with MiXCR; each CDR3 protein has one entry. The sample consists of 500,000 to 650,000 distinct CDR3 sequences, 11% of them appearing once. This sequence originates from a female patient aged 2-15 years who had a stem cell transplant for aplastic anemia, so the T cells may come from the graft donor. The sequencing used PBMCs, mostly from graft donor cells, collected 180 days after TCRalphabeta/CD19-depleted stem cell transplant. V and J are TRBV12-3 or TRBV12-4 and TRBJ1-1; D uncertain. The CDR3 DNA sequence: TGTGCCAGCAGTTTAGGAGGACCCTCAAAGACTGAAGCTTTCTTT. It is translated as CASSLGGPSKTEAFF.